Given below is one TCR beta chain in context. Antigen: not known. The sample comes from a study of T cells expressing NK-cell markers. About the research overall: It was sorted CD3+CD56+NKG2C+, CD3+CD56+NKG2C- and CD3+CD56-NKG2C+ T cells that supplied the TCR beta repertoires. Eight donors were sequenced, seven testing HCMV-seropositive and one testing seronegative. Findings and caveats of the study: Nothing established the HCMV specificity of expanded NKG2C+ T cell clones.

5'RACE template switching with UMIs produced the TCR beta cDNA. Reprocessing the 5' RACE reads, TCRdb reports a single entry for every CDR3 protein and omits DNA. Listed are about 260,000 distinct CDR3 sequences; around 0.37% falls within the top ten. This CDR3 comprises 16 residues. Germline assignment: CDR1 SNHLY and CDR2 FYNNEI. The V gene is TRBV2, the J gene TRBJ1-6; TCRdb returns TRBD1, unconfirmable since there is no DNA. The sequencing sample was made of blood T cells: a sorted CD56 or NKG2C T cell subset, CD4+ or CD8+ T cells, or bulk PBMC T cells (not recorded which). This sequence originates from a man between 18 and 29 years old in good health. CDR3 protein: CASSGFWTGHNSPLHF.